Below are 18 T cell receptor beta chains sequenced from a single sample in a study of spatial heterogeneity in lung cancer. Study-wide points: Tumoral mutation counts were tracked by counts of expanded intratumoral alpha and beta TCRs.

The antigens of these receptors remain unknown. Time point meaning: sample taken at primary tumor resection. TCRdb fed the 5' RACE reads into MiXCR, producing one record per CDR3 protein. This sample has over 3,000 distinct CDR3 sequences; 10% occur once, and the top ten carry approximately 16%. The starting material was lung tumor tissue, obtained at surgery. These receptors all come from a female donor with early-stage non-small cell lung cancer.

The chain recombines TRBV6-2 or TRBV6-3 with TRBJ2-2; no reliable D call. This CDR3 contains 13 residues. Trimming removed 7 bases from V and 3 bases from J, with 9 bases in between. Per the germline V gene, CDR1 is MNHEY and CDR2 is SVGEGT. The CDR3 sequence is CASTEFHTGELFF. In DNA form, the CDR3 reads TGTGCCAGCACCGAGTTTCACACCGGGGAGCTGTTTTTT.

Sample share makes this clonotype medium-sized. The chain combines TRBV12-3 or TRBV12-4 with TRBJ1-2; D is undetermined. V dropped 3 bases and J dropped 4 bases, with 15 bases sitting between them. The CDR3 is 15 residues long. Here the CDR3 reads CASSFGRPSSYGYTF. The CDR3 nucleotides are TGTGCCAGCAGTTTTGGTCGGCCCAGCTCCTATGGCTACACCTTC.

This clonotype showed up just a few times. The chain has TRBV11-2 and TRBJ2-1; tentatively, D is TRBD2 (5 bases). Trimming pared 6 bases from V and 7 bases from J, leaving 13 bases between. The CDR3 sequence is 13 residues long. Per germline, CDR1 SGHAT and CDR2 FQNNGV. CDR3 loop: CASSQGLSNEQFF. CDR3 coding DNA: TGTGCCAGCAGTCAAGGACTTTCAAATGAGCAGTTCTTC.

This chain connects TRBV2 to TRBJ2-7, with no clear D. With 1 base removed from V and 1 base from J, the gap between germline ends came to 14 bases. CDR1 SNHLY and CDR2 FYNNEI come from the germline V gene. The CDR3 runs to 16 residues. The CDR3 reads CASSEDRKLISYEQYF. CDR3 DNA sequence: TGTGCCAGCAGTGAAGATAGGAAGCTGATATCCTACGAGCAGTACTTC. The whole variable domain, filled in from reference TRBV2 and TRBJ2-7, reads EPEVTQTPSHQVTQMGQEVILRCVPISNHLYFYWYRQILGQKVEFLVSFYNNEISEKSEIFDDQFSVERPDGSNFTLKIRSTKLEDSAMYFCASSEDRKLISYEQYFGPGTRLTVT.

About this clonotype: One junction end disagrees with the germline gene, perhaps due to a read error. V usage is TRBV28 and J usage is TRBJ1-1; TRBD1 matches 7 bases. Germline CDR1 and CDR2: MDHEN and SYDVKM. This CDR3 spans 15 amino acids. CDR3 region: CGSSRRGGGNTEAFF. The CDR3 DNA sequence: TGTGGCAGCAGCCGCAGAGGGGGCGGGAACACTGAAGCTTTCTTT.

This clonotype was observed a few times. The genes are TRBV5-6 and TRBJ1-6; 8 bases line up with TRBD1. The CDR3 is 15 amino acids. The ends lost 4 bases at V and 5 bases at J; junction bases unmatched: 5. The V gene's germline CDR1 is SGHDT and CDR2 YYEEEE. The CDR3 loop reads CASSLGTGNNSPLHF. The CDR3 DNA follows: TGTGCCAGCAGCCTCGGGACAGGCAATAATTCACCCCTCCACTTT.

By frequency in the sample, this clonotype is medium-sized. This rearrangement joins TRBV18 to TRBJ2-5, with D uncertain. The V gene lost 3 bases and the J gene lost 5 bases, with 7 bases spanning the gap. The CDR3 loop spans 12 amino acids. Germline values: CDR1 KGHSH, CDR2 LQKENI. CDR3 nucleotide sequence: TGTGCCAGCTCACCGGAGTCGGAGACCCAGTACTTC. Translating gives CASSPESETQYF.

The sample holds a few counts of this clonotype. The chain couples TRBV7-2 to TRBJ2-5; D perhaps matches TRBD1 (5 bases). Germline V gives CDR1 SGHTA, CDR2 FQGNSA. This CDR3 has 16 amino acids. V dropped 2 bases and J dropped 1 base, with 14 bases sitting between them. The CDR3 protein is CASSLPRGRAQETQYF. CDR3 bases: TGTGCCAGCAGCTTACCCCGAGGCAGGGCCCAAGAGACCCAGTACTTC.

The sample holds a few counts of this clonotype. The chain has TRBV5-4 and TRBJ1-2; 9 bases map to TRBD1. Germline CDR1 reads SGHNT; CDR2 reads YYREEE (reference sequence). Trimming at V came to 3 bases and at J to 14 bases, leaving 11 bases not matched to a gene. CDR3 length: 13 amino acids. The CDR3 bases are TGTGCCAGCAGCTCGAGGGACAGGGAGGAGCGGACCTTC. It yields the protein CASSSRDREERTF.

This clonotype is classed as medium-sized. The chain has TRBV11-2 and TRBJ2-3; D gene unclear. The germline CDR1 and CDR2 sequences are SGHAT and FQNNGV. V was trimmed by 0 bases and J by 3 bases, leaving 13 bases between them. There are 16 residues in the CDR3. CDR3 loop: CASSLEPRGRTDTQYF. The CDR3 DNA reads as TGTGCCAGCAGCTTAGAGCCCCGTGGAAGGACAGATACGCAGTATTTT.

This clonotype was seen more than once but under ten times. The V call is TRBV5-1, the J call TRBJ2-3; a weak D match, TRBD1 (6 bases). V was clipped by 9 bases and J by 2 bases, with 16 bases between them. The CDR3 is 14 amino acids. Per the germline V gene, CDR1 is SGHRS and CDR2 is YFSETQ. For the CDR3, the DNA is TGCGCCACCAAACTGACAGGTAACACAGATACGCAGTATTTT. Translating it yields CATKLTGNTDTQYF.

About this clonotype: It may be a read error: a sequence one base away is much more abundant. J is TRBJ2-3 and V is TRBV20-1; D is uncertain. The CDR3 has 15 amino acids. Deletions cut 3 bases from V and 2 bases from J, with 15 bases between. CDR1 DFQATT and CDR2 SNEGSKA come from the germline V gene (reference sequence). The CDR3 coding sequence is TGCAGTGCTAGCCGGGCAGTCACCTACACAGATACGCAGTATTTT. This gives the protein CSASRAVTYTDTQYF.

The CDR3 loop is CASRSGENNYGYTF. Here the CDR3 DNA reads TGTGCCAGCAGGTCTGGTGAAAATAACTATGGCTACACCTTC. The V gene is TRBV6-1, the J gene TRBJ1-2; D gene uncertain. CDR3 length: 14 amino acids. V gave up 6 bases and J gave up 1 base, with 12 bases separating them. Germline loops: CDR1 MNHNS, CDR2 SASEGT.

This clonotype rates as medium-sized. The rearrangement joins TRBV9 to TRBJ2-3; 8 nucleotides match TRBD2. The CDR3 loop spans 16 amino acids. Germline CDR1 reads SGDLS; CDR2 reads YYNGEE. V trimming: 0 bases; J trimming: 3 bases; junction bases outside the gene matches: 6. CDR3 protein: CASSVAGGAITDTQYF. The CDR3 DNA reads as TGTGCCAGCAGCGTAGCCGGGGGGGCTATAACAGATACGCAGTATTTT.

In its sample, this clonotype ranks as medium-sized. The rearrangement joins TRBV6-2 or TRBV6-3 to TRBJ2-1; TRBD2 matches 13 bases. Losses at the gene ends were 1 base for V and 10 bases for J; bases not matched to a gene: 1. The length of the CDR3 is 14 residues. The germline CDR1 and CDR2 sequences are MNHEY and SVGEGT. CDR3: CASSYLGLAGEQFF. The DNA for the CDR3 is TGTGCCAGCAGTTACTTGGGACTAGCGGGGGAGCAGTTCTTC.

Comment on this clonotype: A much larger clone differs by one base, so this may be a read error. The chain joins TRBV24-1 to TRBJ2-2, with 9 bases aligning to TRBD1. The CDR3 totals 14 residues. Germline V gene lookup returns CDR1 KGHDR and CDR2 SFDVKD. The CDR3 here is CATRDRGHTGKLFF. As DNA, the CDR3 is TGTGCCACCAGGGACAGGGGCCACACCGGGAAGCTGTTTTTT.

This clonotype rates as medium-sized (0.01 to 0.1%). The rearrangement joins TRBV10-2 to TRBJ1-1; D unresolved. CDR1 is WSHSY and CDR2 is SAAADI in the germline V gene. This CDR3 is built from 13 residues. Trimming cost V 5 bases and J 0 bases, with 7 bases left between them. The CDR3 DNA reads as TGCGCCAGCAGTAATAATATGAACACTGAAGCTTTCTTT. Protein product: CASSNNMNTEAFF.

This clonotype ranks as medium-sized (0.01 to 0.1%). The chain is built from TRBV7-9 and TRBJ2-5; D perhaps matches TRBD2 (7 bases). The CDR3 contains 15 residues. Trimming pared 5 bases from V and 4 bases from J, leaving 17 bases between. Looked up from germline, CDR1 is SEHNR and CDR2 is FQNEAQ (reference sequence). The CDR3 reads CASSQGRGAVETQYF. The DNA for the CDR3 is TGTGCCAGCAGCCAAGGTCGGGGGGCCGTAGAGACCCAGTACTTC.